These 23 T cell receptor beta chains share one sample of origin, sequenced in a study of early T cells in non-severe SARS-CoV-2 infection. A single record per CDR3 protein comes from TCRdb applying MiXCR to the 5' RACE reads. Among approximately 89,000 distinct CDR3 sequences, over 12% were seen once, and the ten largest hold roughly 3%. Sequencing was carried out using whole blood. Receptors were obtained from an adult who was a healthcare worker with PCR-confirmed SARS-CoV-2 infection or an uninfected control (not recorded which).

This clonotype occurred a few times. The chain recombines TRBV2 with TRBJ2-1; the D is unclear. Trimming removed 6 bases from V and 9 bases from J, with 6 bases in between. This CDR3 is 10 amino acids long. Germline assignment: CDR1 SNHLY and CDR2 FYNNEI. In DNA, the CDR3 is TGTGCCAGCAGCTCGGGTGAGCAGTTCTTC. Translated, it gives CASSSGEQFF.

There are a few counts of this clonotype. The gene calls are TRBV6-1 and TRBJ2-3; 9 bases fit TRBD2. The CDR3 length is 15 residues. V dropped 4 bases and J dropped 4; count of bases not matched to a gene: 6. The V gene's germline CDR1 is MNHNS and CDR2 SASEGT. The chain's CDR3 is CASSGSGGLADTQYF. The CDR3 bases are TGTGCCAGCAGTGGGAGCGGGGGGCTCGCAGATACGCAGTATTTT.

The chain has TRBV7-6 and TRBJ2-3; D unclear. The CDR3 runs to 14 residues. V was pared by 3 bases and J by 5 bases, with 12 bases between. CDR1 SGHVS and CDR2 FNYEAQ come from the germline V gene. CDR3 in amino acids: CASSLGNAEDTQYF. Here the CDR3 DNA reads TGTGCCAGCAGCTTGGGAAATGCTGAAGATACGCAGTATTTT.

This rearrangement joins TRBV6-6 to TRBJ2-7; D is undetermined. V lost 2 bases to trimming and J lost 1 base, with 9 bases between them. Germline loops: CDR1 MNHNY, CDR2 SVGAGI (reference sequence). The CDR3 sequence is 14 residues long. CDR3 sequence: CASSYADGSYEQYF. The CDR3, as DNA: TGTGCCAGCAGTTACGCGGACGGTTCCTACGAGCAGTACTTC.

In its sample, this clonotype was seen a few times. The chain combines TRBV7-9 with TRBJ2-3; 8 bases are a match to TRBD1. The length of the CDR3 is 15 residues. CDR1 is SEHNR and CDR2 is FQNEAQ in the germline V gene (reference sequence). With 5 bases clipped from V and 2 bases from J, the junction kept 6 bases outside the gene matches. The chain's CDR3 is CASSNNRGTTDTQYF. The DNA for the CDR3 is TGTGCCAGCAGCAATAACAGGGGGACCACAGATACGCAGTATTTT.

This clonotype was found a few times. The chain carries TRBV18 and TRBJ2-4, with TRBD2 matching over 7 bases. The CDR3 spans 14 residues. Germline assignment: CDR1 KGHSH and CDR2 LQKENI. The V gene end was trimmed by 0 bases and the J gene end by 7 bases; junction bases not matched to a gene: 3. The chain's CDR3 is CASSPPGGKNIQYF. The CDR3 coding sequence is TGTGCCAGCTCACCACCGGGAGGGAAGAACATTCAGTACTTC.

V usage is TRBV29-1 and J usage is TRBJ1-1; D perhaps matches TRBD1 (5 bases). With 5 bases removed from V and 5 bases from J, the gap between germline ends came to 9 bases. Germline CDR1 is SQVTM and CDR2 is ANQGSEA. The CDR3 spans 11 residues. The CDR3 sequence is CSVWGGTEAFF. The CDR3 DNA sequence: TGCAGCGTTTGGGGGGGGACTGAAGCTTTCTTT. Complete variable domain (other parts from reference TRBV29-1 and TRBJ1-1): SAVISQKPSRDICQRGTSLTIQCQVDSQVTMMFWYRQQPGQSLTLIATANQGSEATYESGFVIDKFPISRPNLTFSTLTVSNMSPEDSSIYLCSVWGGTEAFFGQGTRLTVV.

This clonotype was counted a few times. In nucleotides, the CDR3 is TGCAGCGGGTCGCGGACAGGTAGCACAGATACGCAGTATTTT. It is translated as CSGSRTGSTDTQYF. The rearrangement uses TRBV29-1 and TRBJ2-3; 7 nucleotides line up with TRBD1. V lost 7 bases, J lost 0 bases, and 7 bases stayed unmatched. Germline CDR1 SQVTM, CDR2 ANQGSEA. CDR3 length: 14 amino acids.

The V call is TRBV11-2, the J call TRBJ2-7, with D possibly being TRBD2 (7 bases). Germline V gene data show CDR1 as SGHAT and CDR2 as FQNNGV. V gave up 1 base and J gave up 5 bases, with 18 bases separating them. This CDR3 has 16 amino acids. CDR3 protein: CASSLVAGGGRDEQYF. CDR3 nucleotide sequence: TGTGCCAGCAGCTTAGTGGCCGGCGGGGGCAGGGACGAGCAGTACTTC.

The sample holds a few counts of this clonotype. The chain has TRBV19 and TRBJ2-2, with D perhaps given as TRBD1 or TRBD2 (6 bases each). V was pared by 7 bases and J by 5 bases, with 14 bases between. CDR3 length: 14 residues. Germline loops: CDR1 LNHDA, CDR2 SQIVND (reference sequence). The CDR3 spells CASIDGGGTGELFF. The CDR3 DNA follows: TGTGCCAGTATTGATGGAGGGGGGACCGGGGAGCTGTTTTTT. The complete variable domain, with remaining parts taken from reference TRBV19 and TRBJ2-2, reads DGGITQSPKYLFRKEGQNVTLSCEQNLNHDAMYWYRQDPGQGLRLIYYSQIVNDFQKGDIAEGYSVSREKKESFPLTVTSAQKNPTAFYLCASIDGGGTGELFFGEGSRLTVL.

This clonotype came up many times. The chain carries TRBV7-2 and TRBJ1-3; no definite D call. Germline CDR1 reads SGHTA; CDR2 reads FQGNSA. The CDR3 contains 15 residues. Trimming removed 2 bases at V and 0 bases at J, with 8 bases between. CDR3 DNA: TGTGCCAGCAGCTTAATTTGGAGCTCTGGAAACACCATATATTTT. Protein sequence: CASSLIWSSGNTIYF.

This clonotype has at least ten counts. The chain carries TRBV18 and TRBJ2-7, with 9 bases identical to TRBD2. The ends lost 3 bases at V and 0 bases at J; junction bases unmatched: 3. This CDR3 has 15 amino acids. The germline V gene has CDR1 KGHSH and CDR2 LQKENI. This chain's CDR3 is CASSPTSGFSYEQYF. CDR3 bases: TGTGCCAGCTCACCGACTAGCGGTTTCTCCTACGAGCAGTACTTC.

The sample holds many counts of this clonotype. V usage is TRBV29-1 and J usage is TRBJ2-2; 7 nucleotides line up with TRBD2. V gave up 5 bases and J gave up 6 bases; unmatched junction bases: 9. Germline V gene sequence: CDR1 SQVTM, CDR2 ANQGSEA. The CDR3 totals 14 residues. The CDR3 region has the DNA TGCAGCGTTCGGGATGCGGGAGAATCCGGGGAGCTGTTTTTT. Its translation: CSVRDAGESGELFF.

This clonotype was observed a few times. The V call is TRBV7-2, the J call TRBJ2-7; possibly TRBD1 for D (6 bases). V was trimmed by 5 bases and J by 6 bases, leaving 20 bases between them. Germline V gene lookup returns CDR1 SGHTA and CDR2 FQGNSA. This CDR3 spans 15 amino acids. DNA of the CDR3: TGTGCCAGCAGCCTTGAAGGCAGGGGTCGGTTCGAGCAGTACTTC. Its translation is CASSLEGRGRFEQYF.

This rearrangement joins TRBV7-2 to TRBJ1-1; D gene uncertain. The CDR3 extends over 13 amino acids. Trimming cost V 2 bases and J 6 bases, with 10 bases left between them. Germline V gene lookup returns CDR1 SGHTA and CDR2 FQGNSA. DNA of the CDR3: TGTGCCAGCAGCTTACAGGCGAGGGCTGAAGCTTTCTTT. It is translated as CASSLQARAEAFF.

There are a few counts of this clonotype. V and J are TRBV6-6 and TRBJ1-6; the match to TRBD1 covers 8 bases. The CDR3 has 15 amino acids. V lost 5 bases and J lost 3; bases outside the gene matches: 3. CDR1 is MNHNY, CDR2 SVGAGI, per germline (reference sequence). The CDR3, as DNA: TGTGCCAGCAGTACCACAGGGGGCTATAATTCACCCCTCCACTTT. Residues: CASSTTGGYNSPLHF.

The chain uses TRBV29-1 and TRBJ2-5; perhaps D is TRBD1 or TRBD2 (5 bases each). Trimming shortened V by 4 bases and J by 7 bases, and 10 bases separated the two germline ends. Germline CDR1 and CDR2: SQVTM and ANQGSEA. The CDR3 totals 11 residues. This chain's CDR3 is CSVVGRGTQYF. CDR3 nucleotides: TGCAGCGTTGTGGGACGTGGGACCCAGTACTTC.

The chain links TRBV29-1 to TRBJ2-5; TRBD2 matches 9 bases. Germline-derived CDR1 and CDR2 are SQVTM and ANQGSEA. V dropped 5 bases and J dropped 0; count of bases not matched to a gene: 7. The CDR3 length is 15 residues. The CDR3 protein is CSVCISGGHQETQYF. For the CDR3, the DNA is TGCAGCGTTTGTATTAGCGGGGGTCACCAAGAGACCCAGTACTTC.

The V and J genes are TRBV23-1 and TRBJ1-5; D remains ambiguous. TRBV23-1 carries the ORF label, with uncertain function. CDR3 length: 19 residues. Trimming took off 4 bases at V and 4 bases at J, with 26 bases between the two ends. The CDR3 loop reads CASSRFRSSSNLGNQPQHF. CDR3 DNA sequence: TGCGCCAGCAGTCGATTCAGATCCAGTTCGAATTTGGGGAATCAGCCCCAGCATTTT.

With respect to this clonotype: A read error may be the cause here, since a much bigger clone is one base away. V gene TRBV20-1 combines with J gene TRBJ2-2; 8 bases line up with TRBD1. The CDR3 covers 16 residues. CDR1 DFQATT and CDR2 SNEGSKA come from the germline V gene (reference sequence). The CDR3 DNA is TGCAGTGCTAGCGATGACAGGGGAACGAACTCCGGGGAGCTGTTTTTT. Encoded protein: CSASDDRGTNSGELFF.

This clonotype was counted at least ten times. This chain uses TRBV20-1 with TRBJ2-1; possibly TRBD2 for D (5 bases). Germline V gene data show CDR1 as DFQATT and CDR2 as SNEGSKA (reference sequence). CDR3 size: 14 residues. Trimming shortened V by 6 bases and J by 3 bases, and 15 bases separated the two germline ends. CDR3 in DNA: TGCAGTGCGGTGACTAATATCGGCTACAATGAGCAGTTCTTC. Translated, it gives CSAVTNIGYNEQFF.

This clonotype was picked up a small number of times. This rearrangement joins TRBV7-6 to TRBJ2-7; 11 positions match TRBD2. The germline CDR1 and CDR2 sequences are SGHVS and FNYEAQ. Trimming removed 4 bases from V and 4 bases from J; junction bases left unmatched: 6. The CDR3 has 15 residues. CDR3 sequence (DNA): TGTGCCAGCAGCTCCACTAGCGGGAGATTATACGAGCAGTACTTC. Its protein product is CASSSTSGRLYEQYF.

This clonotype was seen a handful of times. Here the CDR3 reads CSARDITVRRYGYTF. The CDR3 coding sequence is TGCAGTGCTAGAGACATAACCGTTAGGAGGTATGGCTACACCTTC. The chain recombines TRBV20-1 with TRBJ1-2; D gene unclear. The CDR3 has 15 residues. The V gene lost 0 bases and the J gene lost 5 bases, with 16 bases spanning the gap. From germline, CDR1 is DFQATT and CDR2 SNEGSKA (reference sequence).